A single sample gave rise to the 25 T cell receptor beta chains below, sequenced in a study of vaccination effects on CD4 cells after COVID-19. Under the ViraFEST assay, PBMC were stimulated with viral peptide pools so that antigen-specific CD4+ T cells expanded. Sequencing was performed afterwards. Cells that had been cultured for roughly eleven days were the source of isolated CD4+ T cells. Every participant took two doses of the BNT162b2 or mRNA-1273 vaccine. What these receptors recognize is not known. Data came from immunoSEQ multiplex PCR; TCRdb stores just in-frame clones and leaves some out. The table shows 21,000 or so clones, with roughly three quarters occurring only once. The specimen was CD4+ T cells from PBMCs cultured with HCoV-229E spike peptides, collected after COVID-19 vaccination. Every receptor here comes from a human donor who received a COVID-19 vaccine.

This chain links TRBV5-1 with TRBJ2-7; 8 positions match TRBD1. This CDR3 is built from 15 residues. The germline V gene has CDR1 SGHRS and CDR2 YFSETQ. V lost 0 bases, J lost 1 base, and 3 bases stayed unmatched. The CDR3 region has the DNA TGCGCCAGCAGCTTGGGGACAGGGAAGTCCTACGAGCAGTACTTC. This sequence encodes CASSLGTGKSYEQYF. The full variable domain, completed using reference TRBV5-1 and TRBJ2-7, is KAGVTQTPRYLIKTRGQQVTLSCSPISGHRSVSWYQQTPGQGLQFLFEYFSETQRNKGNFPGRFSGRQFSNSRSEMNVSTLELGDSALYLCASSLGTGKSYEQYFGPGTRLTVT.

The CDR3 DNA sequence: TGCGCCAGCAGCGGGTGGGGTAGCGGTGAACTCTCCTACAATGAGCAGTTCTTC. Protein sequence: CASSGWGSGELSYNEQFF. This chain joins TRBV5-1 and TRBJ2-1; D might be TRBD2 (6 bases). Germline values: CDR1 SGHRS, CDR2 YFSETQ. Trimming took off 4 bases at V and 0 bases at J, with 20 bases between the two ends. The CDR3 consists of 18 residues.

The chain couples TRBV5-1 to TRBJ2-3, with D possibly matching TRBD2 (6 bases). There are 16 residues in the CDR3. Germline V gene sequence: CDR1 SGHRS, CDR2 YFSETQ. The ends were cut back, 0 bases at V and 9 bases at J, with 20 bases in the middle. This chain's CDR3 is CASSLESARGSSTQYF. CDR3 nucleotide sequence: TGCGCCAGCAGCTTGGAATCGGCGCGGGGCTCATCAACGCAGTATTTT.

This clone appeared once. This chain's CDR3 is CASSEGLTDNQPQHF. For the CDR3, the DNA is TGTGCCAGCAGTGAGGGGCTCACCGATAATCAGCCCCAGCATTTT. The chain employs TRBV2 and TRBJ1-5; a possible D gene is TRBD1 (5 bases). The CDR3 contains 15 residues. The ends were cut back, 3 bases at V and 4 bases at J, with 13 bases in the middle. In germline, CDR1 is SNHLY, CDR2 FYNNEI.

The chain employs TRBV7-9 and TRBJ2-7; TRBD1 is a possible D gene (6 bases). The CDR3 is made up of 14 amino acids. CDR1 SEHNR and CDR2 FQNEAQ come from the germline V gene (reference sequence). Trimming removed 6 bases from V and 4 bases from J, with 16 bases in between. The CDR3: CASSRETGRYEQYF. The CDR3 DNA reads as TGTGCCAGCAGTCGAGAGACAGGACGGTACGAGCAGTACTTC.

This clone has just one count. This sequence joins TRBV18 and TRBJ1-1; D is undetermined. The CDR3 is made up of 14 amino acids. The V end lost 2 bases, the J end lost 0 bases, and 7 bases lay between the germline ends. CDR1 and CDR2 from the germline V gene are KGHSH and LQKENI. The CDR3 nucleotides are TGTGCCAGCTCACCAAACTTTATGAACACTGAAGCTTTCTTT. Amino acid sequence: CASSPNFMNTEAFF.

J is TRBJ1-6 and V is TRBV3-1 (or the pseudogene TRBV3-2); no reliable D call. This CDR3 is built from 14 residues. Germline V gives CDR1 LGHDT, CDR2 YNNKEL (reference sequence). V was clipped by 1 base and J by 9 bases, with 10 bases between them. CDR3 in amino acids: CASSQVSLLSPLHF. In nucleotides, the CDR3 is TGTGCCAGCAGCCAAGTATCGCTACTTTCACCCCTCCACTTT.

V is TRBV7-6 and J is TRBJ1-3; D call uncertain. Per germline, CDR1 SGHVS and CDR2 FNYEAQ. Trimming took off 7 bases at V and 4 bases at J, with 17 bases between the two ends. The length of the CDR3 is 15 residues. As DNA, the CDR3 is TGTGCCAGCACCCCAAGCCCGGCACTCGGAAACACCATATATTTT. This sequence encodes CASTPSPALGNTIYF.

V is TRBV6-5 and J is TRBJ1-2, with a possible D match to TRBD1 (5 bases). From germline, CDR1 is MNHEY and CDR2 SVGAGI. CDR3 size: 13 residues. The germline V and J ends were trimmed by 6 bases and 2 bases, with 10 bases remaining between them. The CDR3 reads CASRIDRNYGYTF. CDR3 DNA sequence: TGTGCCAGCAGGATCGACAGAAACTATGGCTACACCTTC.

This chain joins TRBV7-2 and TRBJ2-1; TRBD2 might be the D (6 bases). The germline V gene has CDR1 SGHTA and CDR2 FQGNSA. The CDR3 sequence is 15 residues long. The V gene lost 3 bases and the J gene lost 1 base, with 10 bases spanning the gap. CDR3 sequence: CASSLIGGSYNEQFF. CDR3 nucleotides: TGTGCCAGCAGCTTGATCGGGGGATCCTACAATGAGCAGTTCTTC.

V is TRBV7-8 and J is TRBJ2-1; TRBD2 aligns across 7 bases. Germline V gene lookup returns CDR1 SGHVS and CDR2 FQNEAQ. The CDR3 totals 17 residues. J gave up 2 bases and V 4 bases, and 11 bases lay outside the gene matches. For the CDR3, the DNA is TGTGCCAGCAGCTCGAGCCAGGGAGGGATAACCTACAATGAGCAGTTCTTC. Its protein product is CASSSSQGGITYNEQFF.

The CDR3 loop is CASSLNPAGGLDSWDEQFF. The CDR3 region has the DNA TGCGCCAGCAGCTTGAATCCAGCGGGGGGACTGGATAGTTGGGATGAGCAGTTCTTC. The V gene is TRBV5-1, the J gene TRBJ2-1; 9 nucleotides match TRBD2. The V gene's germline CDR1 is SGHRS and CDR2 YFSETQ. J lost 8 bases, V lost 1 base, and 19 bases had no gene match. CDR3 length equals 19 residues.

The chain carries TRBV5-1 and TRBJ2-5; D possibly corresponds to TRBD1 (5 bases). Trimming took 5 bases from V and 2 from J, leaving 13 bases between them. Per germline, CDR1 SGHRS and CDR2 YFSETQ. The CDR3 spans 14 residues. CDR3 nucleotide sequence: TGCGCCAGCAGATCCCAGGGTGCACAAGAGACCCAGTACTTC. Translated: CASRSQGAQETQYF.

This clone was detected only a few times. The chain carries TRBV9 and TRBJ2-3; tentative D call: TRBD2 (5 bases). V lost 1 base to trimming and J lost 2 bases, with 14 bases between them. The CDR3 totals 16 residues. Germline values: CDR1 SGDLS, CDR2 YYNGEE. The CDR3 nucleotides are TGTGCCAGCAGCGTACTTGTCGGGGTTAACACAGATACGCAGTATTTT. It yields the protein CASSVLVGVNTDTQYF.

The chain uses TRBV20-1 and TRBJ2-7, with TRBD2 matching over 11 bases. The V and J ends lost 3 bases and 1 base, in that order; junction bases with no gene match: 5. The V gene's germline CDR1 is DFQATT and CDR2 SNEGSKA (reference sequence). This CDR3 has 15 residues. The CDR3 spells CSASSLAGGSYEQYF. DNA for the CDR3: TGCAGTGCTAGTTCCCTAGCGGGAGGTTCCTACGAGCAGTACTTC.

Here the CDR3 reads CASSLGQGAWNTEAFF. The CDR3 DNA sequence: TGCGCCAGCAGCTTGGGACAGGGGGCATGGAACACTGAAGCTTTCTTT. The V gene is TRBV5-1, the J gene TRBJ1-1; TRBD1 matches at 10 bases. The germline V gene has CDR1 SGHRS and CDR2 YFSETQ. Trimming cost V 0 bases and J 1 base; bases outside gene matches: 3. The CDR3 is 16 amino acids.

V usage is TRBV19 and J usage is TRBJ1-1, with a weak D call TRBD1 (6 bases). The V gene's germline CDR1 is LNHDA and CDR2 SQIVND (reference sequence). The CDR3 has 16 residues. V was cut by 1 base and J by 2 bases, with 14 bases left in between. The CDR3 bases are TGTGCCAGTAGTATAGGCGGGGGCTGGGGAAACACTGAAGCTTTCTTT. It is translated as CASSIGGGWGNTEAFF.

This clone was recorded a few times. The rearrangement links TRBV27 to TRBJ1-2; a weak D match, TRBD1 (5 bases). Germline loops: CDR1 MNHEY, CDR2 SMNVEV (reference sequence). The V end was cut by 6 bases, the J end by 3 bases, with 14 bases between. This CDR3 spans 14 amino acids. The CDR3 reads CASSPSGGHYGYTF. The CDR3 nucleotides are TGTGCCAGCAGCCCCTCGGGGGGACACTATGGCTACACCTTC.

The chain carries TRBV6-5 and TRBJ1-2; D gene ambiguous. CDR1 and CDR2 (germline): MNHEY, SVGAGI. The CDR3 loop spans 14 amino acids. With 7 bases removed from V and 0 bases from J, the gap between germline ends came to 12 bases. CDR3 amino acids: CASTATIPNYGYTF. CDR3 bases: TGTGCCAGCACCGCGACGATACCTAACTATGGCTACACCTTC.

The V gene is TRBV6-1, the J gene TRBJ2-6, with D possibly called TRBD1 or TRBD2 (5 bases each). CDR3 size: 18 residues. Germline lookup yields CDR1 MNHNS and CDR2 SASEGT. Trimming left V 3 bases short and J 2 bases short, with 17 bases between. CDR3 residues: CASSELLGPGAGANVLTF. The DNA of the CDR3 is TGTGCCAGCAGTGAGTTATTGGGACCCGGGGCTGGGGCCAACGTCCTGACTTTC.

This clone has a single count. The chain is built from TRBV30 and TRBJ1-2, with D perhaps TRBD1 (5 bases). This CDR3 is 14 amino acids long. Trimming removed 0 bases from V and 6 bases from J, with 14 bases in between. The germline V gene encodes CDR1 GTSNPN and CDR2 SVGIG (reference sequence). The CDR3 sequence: CAWSVFRAGNGYTF. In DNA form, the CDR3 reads TGTGCCTGGAGTGTATTCAGGGCAGGTAATGGCTACACCTTC.

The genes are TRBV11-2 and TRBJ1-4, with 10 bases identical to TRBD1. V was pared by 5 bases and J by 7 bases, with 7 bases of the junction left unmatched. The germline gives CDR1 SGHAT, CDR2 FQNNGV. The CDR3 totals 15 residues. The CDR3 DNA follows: TGTGCCAGCAGCATCGACAGGGGGCGCGCTGAAAAACTGTTTTTT. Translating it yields CASSIDRGRAEKLFF.

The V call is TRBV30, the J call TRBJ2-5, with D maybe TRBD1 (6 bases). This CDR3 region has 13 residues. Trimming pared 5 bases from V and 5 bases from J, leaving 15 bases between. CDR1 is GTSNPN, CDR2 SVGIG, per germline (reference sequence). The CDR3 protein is CAWQTGIGETQYF. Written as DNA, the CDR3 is TGTGCCTGGCAAACAGGGATTGGGGAGACCCAGTACTTC.

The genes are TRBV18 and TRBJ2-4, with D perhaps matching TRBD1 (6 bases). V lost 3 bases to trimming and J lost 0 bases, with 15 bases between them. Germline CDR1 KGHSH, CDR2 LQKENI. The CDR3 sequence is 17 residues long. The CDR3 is CASSPMTGKLAKNIQYF. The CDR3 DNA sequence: TGTGCCAGCTCACCGATGACAGGAAAGTTAGCCAAAAACATTCAGTACTTC.

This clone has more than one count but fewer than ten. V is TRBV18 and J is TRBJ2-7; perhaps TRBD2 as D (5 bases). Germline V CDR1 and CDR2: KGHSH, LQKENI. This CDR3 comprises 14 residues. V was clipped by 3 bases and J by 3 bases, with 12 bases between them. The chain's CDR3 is CASSPEVQFYEQYF. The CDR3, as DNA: TGTGCCAGCTCACCGGAGGTCCAGTTCTACGAGCAGTACTTC.